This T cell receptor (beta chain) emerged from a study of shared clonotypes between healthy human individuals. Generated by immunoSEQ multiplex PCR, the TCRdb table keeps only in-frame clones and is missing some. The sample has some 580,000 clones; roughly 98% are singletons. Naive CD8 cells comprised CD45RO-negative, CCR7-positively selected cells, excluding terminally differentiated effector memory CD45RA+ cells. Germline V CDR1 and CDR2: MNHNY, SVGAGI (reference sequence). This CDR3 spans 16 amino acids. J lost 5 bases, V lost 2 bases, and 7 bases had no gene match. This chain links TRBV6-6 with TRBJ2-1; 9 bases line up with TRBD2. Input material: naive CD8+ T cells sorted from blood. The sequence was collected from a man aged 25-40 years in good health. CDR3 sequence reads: CASSYRVAGVDNEQFF. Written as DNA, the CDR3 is TGTGCCAGCAGTTACCGGGTAGCGGGAGTTGACAATGAGCAGTTCTTC.